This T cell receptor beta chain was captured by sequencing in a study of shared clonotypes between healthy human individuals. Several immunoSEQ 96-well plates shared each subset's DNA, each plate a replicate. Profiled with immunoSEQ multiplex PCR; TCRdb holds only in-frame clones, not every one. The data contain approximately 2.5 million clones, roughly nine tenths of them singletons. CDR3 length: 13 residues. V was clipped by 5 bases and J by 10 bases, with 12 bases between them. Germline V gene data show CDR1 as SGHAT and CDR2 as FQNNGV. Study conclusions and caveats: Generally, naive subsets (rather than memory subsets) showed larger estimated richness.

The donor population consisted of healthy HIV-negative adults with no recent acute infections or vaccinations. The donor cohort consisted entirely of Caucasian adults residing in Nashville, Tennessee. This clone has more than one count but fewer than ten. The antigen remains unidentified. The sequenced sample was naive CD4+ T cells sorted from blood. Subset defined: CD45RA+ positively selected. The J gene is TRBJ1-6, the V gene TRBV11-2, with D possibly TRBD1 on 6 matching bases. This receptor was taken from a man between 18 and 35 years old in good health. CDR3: CASSPQGLSPLHF. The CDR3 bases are TGTGCCAGCAGCCCACAGGGACTGTCACCCCTCCACTTT.